There are a few counts of the clone carrying this T cell receptor beta chain. TCRdb used MiXCR to reprocess the 5' RACE reads, holding one entry per CDR3 protein. The table includes around 55,000 distinct CDR3 sequences, roughly 12% detected once. This record comes from a study of early T cells in non-severe SARS-CoV-2 infection. Germline V CDR1 and CDR2: SGHRS, YFSETQ. There are 15 residues in the CDR3. The V end was cut by 2 bases, the J end by 6 bases, with 17 bases between. The specimen was whole blood. The TCR originated in an adult who was a healthcare worker with PCR-confirmed SARS-CoV-2 infection or an uninfected control (not recorded which). The chain employs TRBV5-1 and TRBJ1-2, with unresolved D. The CDR3 DNA follows: TGCGCCAGCAGCTTCCCATCGACCGACTCGGATGGCTACACCTTC. Protein product: CASSFPSTDSDGYTF.